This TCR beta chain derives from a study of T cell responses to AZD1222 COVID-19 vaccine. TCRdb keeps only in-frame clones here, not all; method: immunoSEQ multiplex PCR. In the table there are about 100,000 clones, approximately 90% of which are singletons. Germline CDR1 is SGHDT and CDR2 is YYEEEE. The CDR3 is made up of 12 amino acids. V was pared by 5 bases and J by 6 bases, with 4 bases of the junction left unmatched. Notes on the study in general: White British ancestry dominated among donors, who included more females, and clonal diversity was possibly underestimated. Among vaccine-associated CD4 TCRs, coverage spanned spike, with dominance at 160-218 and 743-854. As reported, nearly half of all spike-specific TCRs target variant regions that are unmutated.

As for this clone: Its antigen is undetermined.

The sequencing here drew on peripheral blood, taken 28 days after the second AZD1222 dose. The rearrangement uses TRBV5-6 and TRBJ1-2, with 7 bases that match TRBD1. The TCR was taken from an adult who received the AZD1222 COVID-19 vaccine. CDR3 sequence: CASSQDRHGYTF. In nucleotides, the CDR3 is TGTGCCAGCAGTCAGGACAGGCATGGCTACACCTTC.